This T cell receptor (beta chain) came from a study of human T cells and chemical hapten exposure. Remarks on this clonotype: An end of the junction differs from the germline gene, which may be a read error.

The CDR3 is 18 amino acids. CDR1 and CDR2 (germline): SGHTA, FQGNSA. This sample's time point: healthy volunteer bleed at 2 weeks. It was unfractionated whole blood from which total RNA was extracted. Library construction involved attaching unique molecular identifiers to individual cDNA molecules, which allowed quantitative, reproducible TCR counting. TCRdb re-analysed the RACE reads in MiXCR, keeping a single row per CDR3 protein. The sample yields approximately 97,000 distinct CDR3 sequences, about 10% seen once. The sample taken for sequencing was whole blood. The sequence came from a female donor in good health. Some clones in this sample may be carry-over from other donors' samples. The V call is TRBV7-2, the J call TRBJ2-7; D ambiguous. CDR3 protein: CASSLARSAAVTSSEQYF. The DNA for the CDR3 is TGTGCCAGCAGCTTAGCCCGGTCTGCGGCGGTGACTTCCTCCGAGCAGTACTTC.